The 5 T cell receptor beta chains below all came from one sample that was sequenced in a study of T cells in Graves' hyperthyroidism and ophthalmopathy. Template material for amplifying TCR beta CDR3 regions consisted of RNA transcripts. HTBI primers were used for first-round RT-PCR of the TCR CDR3. TCRdb used MiXCR to reprocess the multiplex PCR reads, holding one entry per CDR3 protein. The table lists around 300,000 distinct CDR3 sequences, about 13% of them singletons. The sequenced sample was blood. The receptor source for this set is a woman aged 40 to 50 with Graves' hyperthyroidism.

In its sample, this clonotype was seen many times. The chain carries TRBV27 and TRBJ2-3; D may be TRBD1 (6 bases). This CDR3 region has 14 residues. With 3 bases removed from V and 5 bases from J, the gap between germline ends came to 12 bases. Germline lookup yields CDR1 MNHEY and CDR2 SMNVEV (reference sequence). CDR3 amino acids: CASSFGRGGDTQYF. CDR3 coding DNA: TGTGCCAGCAGTTTCGGCAGGGGCGGAGATACGCAGTATTTT.

This clonotype was seen at least ten times. The chain combines TRBV19 with TRBJ1-5; D may be TRBD1 (5 bases). The CDR3 has 14 residues. Germline CDR1 LNHDA, CDR2 SQIVND (reference sequence). V lost 3 bases, J lost 5 bases, and 11 bases lay in between. The CDR3 coding sequence is TGTGCCAGTAGTATGAACGGGGGGGATCAGCCCCAGCATTTT. This gives the protein CASSMNGGDQPQHF.

This clonotype has at least ten counts. The genes are TRBV12-5 and TRBJ1-1; D may be TRBD1 (5 bases). The CDR3 length is 15 residues. Germline CDR1 LGHNT, CDR2 FRNRAP. The V end lost 4 bases, the J end lost 1 base, and 13 bases lay between the germline ends. The CDR3 DNA follows: TGTGCTAGTGGTTCGAGCCCCGGGGGGAACACTGAAGCTTTCTTT. Protein product: CASGSSPGGNTEAFF.

The rearrangement links TRBV13 to TRBJ2-7, with 9 bases matching TRBD2. Germline CDR1 reads PRHDT; CDR2 reads FYEKMQ (reference sequence). The V segment lost 5 bases and the J segment 2 bases; nucleotides outside the gene matches: 13. This CDR3 contains 17 residues. CDR3 bases: TGTGCCAGCAGCCTCTCCCCGGCTAGCGGGGTTCCCTACGAGCAGTACTTC. It is translated as CASSLSPASGVPYEQYF.

Only a few counts were recorded for this clonotype. The rearrangement links TRBV7-2 to TRBJ1-2; TRBD1 is a possible D gene (6 bases). The CDR3 is 14 amino acids. From germline, CDR1 is SGHTA and CDR2 FQGNSA. Trimming stripped 5 bases from V and 5 bases from J, with 15 bases between. The CDR3 DNA reads TGTGCCAGCAGCCAAGAGGGGACACGGTATGGCTACACCTTC. It specifies CASSQEGTRYGYTF.